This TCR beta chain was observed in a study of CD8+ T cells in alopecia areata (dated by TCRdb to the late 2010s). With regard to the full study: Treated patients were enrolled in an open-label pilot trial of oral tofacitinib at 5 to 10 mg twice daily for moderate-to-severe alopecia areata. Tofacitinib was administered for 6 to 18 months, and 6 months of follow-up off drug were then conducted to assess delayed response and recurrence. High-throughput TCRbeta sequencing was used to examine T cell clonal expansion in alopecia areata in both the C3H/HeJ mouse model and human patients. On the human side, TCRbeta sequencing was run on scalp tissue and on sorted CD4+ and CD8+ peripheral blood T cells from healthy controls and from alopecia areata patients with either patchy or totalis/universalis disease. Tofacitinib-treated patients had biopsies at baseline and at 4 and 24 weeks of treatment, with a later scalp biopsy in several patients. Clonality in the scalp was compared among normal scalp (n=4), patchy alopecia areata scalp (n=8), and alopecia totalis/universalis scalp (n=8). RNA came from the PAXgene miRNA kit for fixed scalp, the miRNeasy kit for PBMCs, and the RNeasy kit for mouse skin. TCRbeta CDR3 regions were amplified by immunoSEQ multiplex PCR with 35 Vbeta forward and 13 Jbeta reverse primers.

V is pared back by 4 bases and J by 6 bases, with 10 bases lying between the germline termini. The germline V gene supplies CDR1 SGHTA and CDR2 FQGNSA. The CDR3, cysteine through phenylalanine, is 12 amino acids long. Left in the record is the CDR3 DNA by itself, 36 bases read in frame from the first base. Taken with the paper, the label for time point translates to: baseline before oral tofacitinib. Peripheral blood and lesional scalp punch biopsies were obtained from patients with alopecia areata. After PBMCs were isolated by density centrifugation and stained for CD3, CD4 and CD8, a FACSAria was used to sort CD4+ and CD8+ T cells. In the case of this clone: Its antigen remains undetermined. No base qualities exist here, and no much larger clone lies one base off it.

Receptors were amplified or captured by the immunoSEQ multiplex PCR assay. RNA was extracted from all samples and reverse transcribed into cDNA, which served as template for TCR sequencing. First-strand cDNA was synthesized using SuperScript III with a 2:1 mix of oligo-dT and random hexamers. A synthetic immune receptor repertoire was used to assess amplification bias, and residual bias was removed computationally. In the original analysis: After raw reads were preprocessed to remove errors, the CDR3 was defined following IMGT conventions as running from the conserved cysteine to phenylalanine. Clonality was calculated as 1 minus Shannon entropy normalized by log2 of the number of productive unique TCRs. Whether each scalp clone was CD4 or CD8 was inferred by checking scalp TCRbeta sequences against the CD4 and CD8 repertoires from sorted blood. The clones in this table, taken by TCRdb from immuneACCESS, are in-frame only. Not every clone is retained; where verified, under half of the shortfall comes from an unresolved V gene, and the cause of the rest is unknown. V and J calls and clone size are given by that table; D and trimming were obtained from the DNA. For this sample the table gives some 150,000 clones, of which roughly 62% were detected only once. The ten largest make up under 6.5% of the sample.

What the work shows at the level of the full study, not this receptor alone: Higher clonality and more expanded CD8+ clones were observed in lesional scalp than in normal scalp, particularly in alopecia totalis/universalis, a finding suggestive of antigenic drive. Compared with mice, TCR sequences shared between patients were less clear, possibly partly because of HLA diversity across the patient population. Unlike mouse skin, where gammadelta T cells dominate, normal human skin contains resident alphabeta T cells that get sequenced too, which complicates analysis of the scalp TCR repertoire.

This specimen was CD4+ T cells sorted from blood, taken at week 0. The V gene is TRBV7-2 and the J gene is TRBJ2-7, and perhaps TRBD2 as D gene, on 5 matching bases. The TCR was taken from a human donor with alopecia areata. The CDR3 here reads CASSYAEGEQYF. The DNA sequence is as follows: TGTGCCAGCAGCTACGCAGAGGGCGAGCAGTACTTC.